One sample yielded the 31 T cell receptor beta chains listed below, sequenced in a study of blood T cell repertoires in COVID-19. The assay was immunoSEQ multiplex PCR, and TCRdb's table has in-frame clones only and misses some. This table holds over 150,000 clones, approximately 94% found once. Sequenced input: peripheral blood. The receptors come from a man younger than 40 with COVID-19, enrolled during active disease.

The sample holds one count of this clone. The gene calls are TRBV19 and TRBJ1-1; 11 nucleotides align to TRBD1. CDR1 and CDR2 from the germline V gene are LNHDA and SQIVND (reference sequence). V trimming: 0 bases; J trimming: 2 bases; junction bases outside the gene matches: 5. The CDR3 is made up of 17 amino acids. CDR3 sequence (DNA): TGTGCCAGTAGTATAGAGGGGACAGGGGGGATAAACACTGAAGCTTTCTTT. Protein sequence: CASSIEGTGGINTEAFF.

The gene calls are TRBV6-2 or TRBV6-3 and TRBJ1-2; D is unclear. Germline V CDR1 and CDR2: MNHEY, SVGEGT. The CDR3 extends over 13 amino acids. The ends were cut back, 5 bases at V and 8 bases at J, with 15 bases in the middle. Written as DNA, the CDR3 is TGTGCCAGCAGTACCCGGGGAGGGTTCGGCTACACCTTC. Translated, it gives CASSTRGGFGYTF.

V and J are TRBV2 and TRBJ1-1, with D possibly being TRBD1 (6 bases). CDR1 and CDR2 (germline): SNHLY, FYNNEI. V dropped 7 bases and J dropped 4 bases, with 19 bases sitting between them. The CDR3 runs 15 residues. CDR3 DNA: TGTGCCAGCACTCCTGACCGGGACATACTCACTGAAGCTTTCTTT. Translation gives CASTPDRDILTEAFF.

The chain recombines TRBV11-3 with TRBJ1-1; the D is unclear. This CDR3 has 13 amino acids. The germline CDR1 and CDR2 sequences are SGHNT and YENEEA. The V gene lost 0 bases and the J gene lost 3 bases, with 5 bases spanning the gap. The CDR3 region has the DNA TGTGCCAGCAGCTTAGATCGGGACACTGAAGCTTTCTTT. This gives the protein CASSLDRDTEAFF.

This chain uses TRBV6-5 with TRBJ2-1; perhaps TRBD1 as D (6 bases). The CDR3 is made up of 13 amino acids. CDR1 MNHEY and CDR2 SVGAGI come from the germline V gene. V was pared by 6 bases and J by 9 bases, with 15 bases between. This CDR3 reads CASRKSGTTEQFF. CDR3 DNA: TGTGCCAGCAGGAAATCAGGGACAACTGAGCAGTTCTTC.

The CDR3 nucleotides read TGTGCCAGCAGCCCCAGTCGGACGGGAAACTCTTCACCCCTCCACTTT. The encoded protein is CASSPSRTGNSSPLHF. This chain joins TRBV7-9 and TRBJ1-6, with D uncertain. Trimming took 5 bases from V and 9 from J, leaving 20 bases between them. CDR3 length: 16 residues. Germline CDR1 SEHNR, CDR2 FQNEAQ (reference sequence).

The V call is TRBV5-1, the J call TRBJ2-5, with TRBD2 as a possible D gene (5 bases). The V end was cut by 0 bases, the J end by 4 bases, with 13 bases between. This CDR3 spans 15 amino acids. CDR1 is SGHRS, CDR2 YFSETQ, per germline. The CDR3 DNA reads as TGCGCCAGCAGCTTGGCCGGACTGGTGCGAGAGACCCAGTACTTC. Protein sequence: CASSLAGLVRETQYF.

The chain employs TRBV5-5 and TRBJ1-2, with 7 nucleotides matching TRBD1. This CDR3 region has 14 residues. V dropped 4 bases and J dropped 7; count of bases not matched to a gene: 10. CDR1 is SGHKS, CDR2 YYEKEE, per germline (reference sequence). CDR3 coding DNA: TGTGCCAGCAGCCCCGGGACAGACCCTATTGGCTACACCTTC. Translated, it gives CASSPGTDPIGYTF. Together with reference TRBV5-5 and TRBJ1-2, the CDR3 gives the full variable domain: DAGVTQSPTHLIKTRGQQVTLRCSPISGHKSVSWYQQVLGQGPQFIFQYYEKEERGRGNFPDRFSARQFPNYSSELNVNALLLGDSALYLCASSPGTDPIGYTFGSGTRLTVV.

The CDR3: CASSPRGGNTGELFF. DNA for the CDR3: TGTGCCAGCAGCCCCCGGGGGGGCAACACCGGGGAGCTGTTTTTT. The chain couples TRBV7-9 to TRBJ2-2; 8 bases line up with TRBD2. With V trimmed by 5 bases and J by 2 bases, 4 bases remained unmatched. The CDR3 covers 15 residues. CDR1 SEHNR and CDR2 FQNEAQ come from the germline V gene (reference sequence).

The CDR3 sequence: CAWSEGQGTPYSNQPQHF. In DNA, the CDR3 is TGTGCCTGGAGTGAGGGACAGGGGACCCCTTATAGCAATCAGCCCCAGCATTTT. This chain joins TRBV30 and TRBJ1-5; the match to TRBD1 covers 10 bases. V lost 1 base and J lost 0; bases outside the gene matches: 9. There are 18 residues in the CDR3. Germline V gives CDR1 GTSNPN, CDR2 SVGIG (reference sequence). Together with reference TRBV30 and TRBJ1-5, the CDR3 gives the full variable domain: SQTIHQWPATLVQPVGSPLSLECTVEGTSNPNLYWYRQAAGRGLQLLFYSVGIGQISSEVPQNLSASRPQDRQFILSSKKLLLSDSGFYLCAWSEGQGTPYSNQPQHFGDGTRLSIL.

The chain is built from TRBV3-1 (or the pseudogene TRBV3-2) and TRBJ1-4; tentatively, D is TRBD1 (5 bases). Trimming removed 0 bases at V and 5 bases at J, with 16 bases between. The CDR3 is 17 residues long. Germline V CDR1 and CDR2: LGHDT, YNNKEL (reference sequence). CDR3 in DNA: TGTGCCAGCAGCCAAGATCCACTTTACAGGACGAATGAAAAACTGTTTTTT. This translates into CASSQDPLYRTNEKLFF.

The chain joins TRBV5-1 to TRBJ2-7; 11 bases fit TRBD1. V lost 0 bases to trimming and J lost 3 bases; unmatched junction nucleotides: 2. The CDR3 extends over 15 amino acids. From germline, CDR1 is SGHRS and CDR2 YFSETQ. This CDR3 reads CASSLEGTGGYEQYF. CDR3 in DNA: TGCGCCAGCAGCTTGGAAGGGACAGGGGGCTACGAGCAGTACTTC.

The rearrangement uses TRBV6-5 and TRBJ2-7; D ambiguous. Germline V CDR1 and CDR2: MNHEY, SVGAGI. This CDR3 has 12 amino acids. Trimming took off 7 bases at V and 3 bases at J, with 10 bases between the two ends. CDR3 bases: TGTGCCAGCACTCTTGGCGGCTACGAGCAGTACTTC. Translated: CASTLGGYEQYF.

The V call is TRBV7-6, the J call TRBJ1-3, with a weak D call TRBD1 (5 bases). The CDR3 has 17 residues. V lost 5 bases and J lost 0, with 17 bases in between. The germline CDR1 and CDR2 sequences are SGHVS and FNYEAQ. CDR3 DNA sequence: TGTGCCAGCAGCCCTCTCGGGAGACAGAGCTCTGGAAACACCATATATTTT. Protein: CASSPLGRQSSGNTIYF.

This chain connects TRBV6-4 to TRBJ2-1; 8 nucleotides agree with TRBD2. V lost 4 bases and J lost 9; bases outside the gene matches: 8. The CDR3 sequence is 14 residues long. Germline values: CDR1 MRHNA, CDR2 SNTAGT. Here the CDR3 DNA reads TGTGCCAGCAGTGGGACGGGGGGGCCCGGTGAGCAGTTCTTC. It encodes CASSGTGGPGEQFF.

The V gene is TRBV3-1 (or the pseudogene TRBV3-2), the J gene TRBJ2-7; perhaps TRBD1 as D (6 bases). In germline, CDR1 is LGHDT, CDR2 YNNKEL (reference sequence). CDR3 size: 15 residues. V was shortened by 1 base and J by 3 bases, with 13 bases between the two germline ends. In DNA form, the CDR3 reads TGTGCCAGCAGCCAAGGAGAACCAGGGGTCTACGAGCAGTACTTC. Amino acid sequence: CASSQGEPGVYEQYF.

This chain links TRBV9 with TRBJ1-3; TRBD1 agrees at 7 bases. V trimming: 0 bases; J trimming: 3 bases; junction bases outside the gene matches: 3. The CDR3 totals 15 residues. Germline V gene lookup returns CDR1 SGDLS and CDR2 YYNGEE. Here the CDR3 DNA reads TGTGCCAGCAGCGTAGCCGACAGGGTTGGAAACACCATATATTTT. It specifies CASSVADRVGNTIYF.

The chain has TRBV4-1 and TRBJ1-5; D perhaps matches TRBD1 (5 bases). The V end lost 0 bases, the J end lost 2 bases, and 11 bases lay between the germline ends. CDR3 size: 16 residues. CDR1 and CDR2 from the germline V gene are MGHRA and YSYEKL. CDR3 protein: CASSQDLGGGNQPQHF. The CDR3 DNA follows: TGCGCCAGCAGCCAAGATCTGGGGGGAGGCAATCAGCCCCAGCATTTT.

This clone was counted once. This chain joins TRBV12-5 and TRBJ2-3; 8 bases match TRBD2. This CDR3 spans 19 amino acids. Germline CDR1 reads LGHNT; CDR2 reads FRNRAP. V lost 1 base to trimming and J lost 3 bases; unmatched junction nucleotides: 15. The CDR3 region has the DNA TGTGCTAGTGGTTTGGACCCGGGCGTGGGAGCGGGGGATACAGATACGCAGTATTTT. Translating it yields CASGLDPGVGAGDTDTQYF.

This clone came up once. The chain couples TRBV2 to TRBJ2-7; TRBD2 matches 7 bases. The CDR3 has 14 amino acids. The V and J ends lost 5 bases and 1 base, in that order; junction bases with no gene match: 5. Germline V gene data show CDR1 as SNHLY and CDR2 as FYNNEI. CDR3 DNA sequence: TGTGCCAGCAGTAGCGAGCGGGGTTCCTACGAGCAGTACTTC. As protein: CASSSERGSYEQYF.

The V call is TRBV30, the J call TRBJ1-1, with D perhaps matching TRBD1 (5 bases). The V end lost 3 bases, the J end lost 6 bases, and 8 bases lay between the germline ends. The CDR3 contains 11 residues. The germline V gene has CDR1 GTSNPN and CDR2 SVGIG (reference sequence). The CDR3 here is CAWRWGAEAFF. CDR3 nucleotides: TGTGCCTGGAGATGGGGGGCTGAAGCTTTCTTT.

The chain carries TRBV9 and TRBJ2-5; D gene unclear. Germline V gene lookup returns CDR1 SGDLS and CDR2 YYNGEE. The CDR3 totals 14 residues. Trimming shortened V by 3 bases and J by 2 bases, and 11 bases separated the two germline ends. The CDR3 protein is CASSGGRKQETQYF. The CDR3 DNA sequence: TGTGCCAGCAGCGGAGGTCGCAAACAAGAGACCCAGTACTTC. The variable domain in full, completed from reference TRBV9 and TRBJ2-5, reads DSGVTQTPKHLITATGQRVTLRCSPRSGDLSVYWYQQSLDQGLQFLIQYYNGEERAKGNILERFSAQQFPDLHSELNLSSLELGDSALYFCASSGGRKQETQYFGPGTRLLVL.

The chain employs TRBV27 and TRBJ1-4, with 7 bases matching TRBD1. The CDR3 runs to 15 residues. CDR1 MNHEY and CDR2 SMNVEV come from the germline V gene (reference sequence). The ends lost 5 bases at V and 7 bases at J; junction bases unmatched: 10. Here the CDR3 DNA reads TGTGCCAGCAGTACCTCCAGGGGGAAGGGTGAAAAACTGTTTTTT. Translated: CASSTSRGKGEKLFF.

V gene TRBV24-1 combines with J gene TRBJ2-1, with D possibly matching TRBD1 (6 bases). The V end lost 4 bases, the J end lost 9 bases, and 15 bases lay between the germline ends. Germline assignment: CDR1 KGHDR and CDR2 SFDVKD. The CDR3 runs to 14 residues. This CDR3 is CATSDPPTGTEQFF. The CDR3, as DNA: TGTGCCACCAGTGACCCACCAACAGGGACTGAGCAGTTCTTC.

The chain recombines TRBV3-1 (or the pseudogene TRBV3-2) with TRBJ1-5; TRBD1 might be the D (5 bases). The CDR3 extends over 14 amino acids. Germline CDR1 LGHDT, CDR2 YNNKEL (reference sequence). V was cut by 3 bases and J by 1 base, with 7 bases left in between. Here the CDR3 reads CASSHPGSNQPQHF. CDR3 sequence (DNA): TGTGCCAGCAGCCACCCAGGGAGCAATCAGCCCCAGCATTTT.

The genes are TRBV5-1 and TRBJ2-5; 12 bases align to TRBD2. The germline gives CDR1 SGHRS, CDR2 YFSETQ. V shed 5 bases and J 4 bases; nucleotides not matched to a gene: 6. This CDR3 comprises 15 residues. The CDR3 coding sequence is TGCGCCAGCAGGGGGGAGACTAGCGGGGGAGAGACCCAGTACTTC. This codes for CASRGETSGGETQYF.

The genes are TRBV6-2 or TRBV6-3 and TRBJ2-7, with no clear D. The germline gives CDR1 MNHEY, CDR2 SVGEGT. V was cut by 3 bases and J by 2 bases, with 11 bases left in between. There are 14 residues in the CDR3. The CDR3: CASSYIRGAYEQYF. The CDR3, as DNA: TGTGCCAGCAGTTATATCCGCGGCGCCTACGAGCAGTACTTC.

The rearrangement joins TRBV9 to TRBJ1-2, with 7 nucleotides matching TRBD1. This CDR3 region has 17 residues. Germline V gives CDR1 SGDLS, CDR2 YYNGEE. Trimming removed 3 bases from V and 4 bases from J; junction bases left unmatched: 15. CDR3 bases: TGTGCCAGCAGCGCCGCCCCCCGACAGGGCAGAAGCTATGGCTACACCTTC. Amino acids: CASSAAPRQGRSYGYTF.

The chain has TRBV9 and TRBJ2-7; 8 positions agree with TRBD1. V was pared by 2 bases and J by 7 bases, with 11 bases of the junction left unmatched. The germline CDR1 and CDR2 sequences are SGDLS and YYNGEE. The CDR3 spans 15 residues. Here the CDR3 reads CASSVGTTGVGEQYF. CDR3 sequence (DNA): TGTGCCAGCAGCGTTGGGACGACAGGGGTCGGGGAGCAGTACTTC.

V and J are TRBV29-1 and TRBJ1-2, with D unresolved. The CDR3 has 14 residues. The germline CDR1 and CDR2 sequences are SQVTM and ANQGSEA. CDR3 amino acids: CREVARLENYGYTF. Written as DNA, the CDR3 is TGCAGGGAGGTTGCCCGACTTGAAAACTATGGCTACACCTTC.

A single count supports this clone. The chain uses TRBV20-1 and TRBJ1-6; D not certain. CDR1 is DFQATT, CDR2 SNEGSKA, per germline (reference sequence). CDR3 length: 14 amino acids. V was shortened by 3 bases and J by 4 bases, with 10 bases between the two germline ends. In DNA form, the CDR3 reads TGCAGTGCTAGTCGGTCGCAATATAATTCACCCCTCCACTTT. Its protein is CSASRSQYNSPLHF.